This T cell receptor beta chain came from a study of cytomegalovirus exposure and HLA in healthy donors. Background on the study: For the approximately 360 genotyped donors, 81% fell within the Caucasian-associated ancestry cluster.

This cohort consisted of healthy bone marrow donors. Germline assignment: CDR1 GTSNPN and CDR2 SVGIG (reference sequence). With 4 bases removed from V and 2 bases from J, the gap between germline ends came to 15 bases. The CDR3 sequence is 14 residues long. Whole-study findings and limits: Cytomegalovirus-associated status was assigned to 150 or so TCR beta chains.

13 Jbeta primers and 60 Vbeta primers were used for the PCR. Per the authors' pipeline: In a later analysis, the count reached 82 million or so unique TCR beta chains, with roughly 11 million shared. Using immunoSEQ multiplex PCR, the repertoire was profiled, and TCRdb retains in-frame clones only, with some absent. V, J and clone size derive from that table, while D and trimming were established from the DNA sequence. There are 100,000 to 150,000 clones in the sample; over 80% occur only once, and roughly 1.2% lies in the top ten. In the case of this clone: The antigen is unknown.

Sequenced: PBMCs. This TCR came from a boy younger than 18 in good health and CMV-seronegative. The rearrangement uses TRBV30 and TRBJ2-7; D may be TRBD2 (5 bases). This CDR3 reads CAWNPARGTYEQYF. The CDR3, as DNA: TGTGCCTGGAACCCGGCGCGAGGGACCTACGAGCAGTACTTC.